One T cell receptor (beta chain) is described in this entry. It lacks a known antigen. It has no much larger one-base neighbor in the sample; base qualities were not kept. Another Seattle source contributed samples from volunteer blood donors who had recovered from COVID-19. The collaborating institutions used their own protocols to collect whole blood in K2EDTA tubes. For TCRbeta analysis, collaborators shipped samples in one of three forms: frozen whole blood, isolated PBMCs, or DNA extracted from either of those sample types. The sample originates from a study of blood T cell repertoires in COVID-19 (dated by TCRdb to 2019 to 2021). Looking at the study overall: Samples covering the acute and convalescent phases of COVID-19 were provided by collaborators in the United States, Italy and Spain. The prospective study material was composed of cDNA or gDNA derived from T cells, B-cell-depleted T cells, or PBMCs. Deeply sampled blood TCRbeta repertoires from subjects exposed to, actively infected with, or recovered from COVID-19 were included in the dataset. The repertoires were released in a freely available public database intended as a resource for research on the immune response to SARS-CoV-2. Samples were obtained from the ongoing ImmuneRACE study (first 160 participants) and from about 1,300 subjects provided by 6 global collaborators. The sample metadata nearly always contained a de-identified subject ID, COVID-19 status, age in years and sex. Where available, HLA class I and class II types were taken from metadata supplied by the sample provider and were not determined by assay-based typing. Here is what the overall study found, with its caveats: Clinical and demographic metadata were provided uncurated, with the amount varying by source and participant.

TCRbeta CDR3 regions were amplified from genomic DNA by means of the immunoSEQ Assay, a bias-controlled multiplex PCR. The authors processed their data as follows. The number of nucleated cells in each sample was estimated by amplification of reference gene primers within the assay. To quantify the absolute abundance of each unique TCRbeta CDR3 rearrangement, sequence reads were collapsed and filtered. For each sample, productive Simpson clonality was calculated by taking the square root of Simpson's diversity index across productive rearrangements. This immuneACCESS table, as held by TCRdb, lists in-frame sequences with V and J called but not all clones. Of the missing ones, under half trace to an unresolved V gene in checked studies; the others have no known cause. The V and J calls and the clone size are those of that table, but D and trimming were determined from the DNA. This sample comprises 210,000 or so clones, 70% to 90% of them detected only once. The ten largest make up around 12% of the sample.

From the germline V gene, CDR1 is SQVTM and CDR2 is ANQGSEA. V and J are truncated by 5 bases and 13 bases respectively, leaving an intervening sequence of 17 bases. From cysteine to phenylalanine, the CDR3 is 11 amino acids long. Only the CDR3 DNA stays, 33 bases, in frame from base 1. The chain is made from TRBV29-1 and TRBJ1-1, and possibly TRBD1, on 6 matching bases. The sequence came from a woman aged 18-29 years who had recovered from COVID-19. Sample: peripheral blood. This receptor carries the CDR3 CSVTGTLRDFF. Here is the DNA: TGCAGCGTTACAGGGACCCTCCGAGATTTCTTT.